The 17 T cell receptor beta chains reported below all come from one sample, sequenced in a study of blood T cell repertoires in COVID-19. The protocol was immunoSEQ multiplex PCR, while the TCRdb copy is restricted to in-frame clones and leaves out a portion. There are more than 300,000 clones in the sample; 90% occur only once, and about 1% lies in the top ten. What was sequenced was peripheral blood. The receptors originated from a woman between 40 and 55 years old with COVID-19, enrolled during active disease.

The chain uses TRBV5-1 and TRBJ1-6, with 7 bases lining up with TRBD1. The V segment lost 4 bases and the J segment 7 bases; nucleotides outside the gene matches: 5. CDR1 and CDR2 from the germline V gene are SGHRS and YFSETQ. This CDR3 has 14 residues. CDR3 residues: CASSTGGGNSPLHF. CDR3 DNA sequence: TGCGCCAGCAGCACGGGAGGGGGCAATTCACCCCTCCACTTT.

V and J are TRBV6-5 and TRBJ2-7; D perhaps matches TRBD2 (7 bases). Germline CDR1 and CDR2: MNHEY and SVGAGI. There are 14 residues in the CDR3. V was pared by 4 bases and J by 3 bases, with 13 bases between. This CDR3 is CASSLGGGFYEQYF. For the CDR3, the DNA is TGTGCCAGCAGTTTAGGGGGGGGATTCTACGAGCAGTACTTC.

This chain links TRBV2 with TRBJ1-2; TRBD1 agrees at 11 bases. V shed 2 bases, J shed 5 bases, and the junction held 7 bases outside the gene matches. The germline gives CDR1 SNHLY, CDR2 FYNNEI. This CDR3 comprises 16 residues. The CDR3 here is CASSERAGTGGYGYTF. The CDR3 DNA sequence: TGTGCCAGCAGTGAACGGGCAGGGACAGGGGGGTATGGCTACACCTTC.

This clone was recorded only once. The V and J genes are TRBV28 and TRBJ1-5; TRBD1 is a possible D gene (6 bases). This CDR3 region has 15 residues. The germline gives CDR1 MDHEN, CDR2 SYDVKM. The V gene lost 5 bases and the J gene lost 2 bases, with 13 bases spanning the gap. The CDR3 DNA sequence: TGTGCCAGCAGTCCCATTAAGGGGGGCAATCAGCCCCAGCATTTT. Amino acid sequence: CASSPIKGGNQPQHF.

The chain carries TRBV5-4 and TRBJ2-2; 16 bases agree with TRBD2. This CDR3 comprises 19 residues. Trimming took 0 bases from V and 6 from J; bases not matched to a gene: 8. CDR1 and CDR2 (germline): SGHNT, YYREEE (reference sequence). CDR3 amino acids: CASSLEGTSGGAGAGELFF. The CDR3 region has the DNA TGTGCCAGCAGCTTGGAAGGGACTAGCGGGGGGGCCGGTGCCGGGGAGCTGTTTTTT.

Written as DNA, the CDR3 is TGCAGCGTTGAAGATGAAGGAGGGTACTCCTACAATGAGCAGTTCTTC. Its protein is CSVEDEGGYSYNEQFF. The chain is built from TRBV29-1 and TRBJ2-1, with D perhaps matching TRBD2 (6 bases). Per germline, CDR1 SQVTM and CDR2 ANQGSEA. Deletions cut 0 bases from V and 0 bases from J, with 12 bases between. The CDR3 covers 16 residues.

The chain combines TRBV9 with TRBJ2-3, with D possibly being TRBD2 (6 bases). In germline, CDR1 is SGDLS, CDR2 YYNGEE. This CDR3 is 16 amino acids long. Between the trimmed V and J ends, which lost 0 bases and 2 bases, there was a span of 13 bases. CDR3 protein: CASSVGGAGLTDTQYF. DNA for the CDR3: TGTGCCAGCAGCGTAGGAGGAGCGGGTCTCACAGATACGCAGTATTTT.

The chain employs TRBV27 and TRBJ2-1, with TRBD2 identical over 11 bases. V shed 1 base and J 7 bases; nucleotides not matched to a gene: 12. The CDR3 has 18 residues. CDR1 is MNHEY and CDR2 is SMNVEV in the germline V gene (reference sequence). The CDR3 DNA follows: TGTGCCAGCAGTTTATGGGGGACTAGCGGAGGGGGGATGAATGAGCAGTTCTTC. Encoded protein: CASSLWGTSGGGMNEQFF.

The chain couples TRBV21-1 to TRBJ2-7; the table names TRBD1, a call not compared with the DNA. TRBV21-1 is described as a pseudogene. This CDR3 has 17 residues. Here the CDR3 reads CASSKETWTGEWYEQYF. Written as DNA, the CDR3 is TGTGCCAGCAGCAAGGAGACGTGGACAGGGGAATGGTACGAGCAGTACTTC.

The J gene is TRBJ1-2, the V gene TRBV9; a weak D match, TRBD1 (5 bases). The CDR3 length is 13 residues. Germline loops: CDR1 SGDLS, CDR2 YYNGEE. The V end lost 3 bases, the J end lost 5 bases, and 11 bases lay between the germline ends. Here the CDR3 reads CASSGETAYGYTF. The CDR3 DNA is TGTGCCAGCAGCGGAGAGACAGCGTATGGCTACACCTTC.

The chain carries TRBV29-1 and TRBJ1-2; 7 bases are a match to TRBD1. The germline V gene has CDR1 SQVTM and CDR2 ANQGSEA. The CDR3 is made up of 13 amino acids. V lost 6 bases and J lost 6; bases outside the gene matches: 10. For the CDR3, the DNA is TGCAGCGTCTCCAGGACAGGTTCGAATGGCTACACCTTC. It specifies CSVSRTGSNGYTF.

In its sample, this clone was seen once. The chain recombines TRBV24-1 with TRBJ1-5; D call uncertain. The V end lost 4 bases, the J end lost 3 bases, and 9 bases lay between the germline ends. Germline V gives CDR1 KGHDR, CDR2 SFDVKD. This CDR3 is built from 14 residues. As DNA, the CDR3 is TGTGCCACCAGTGAGGAGGGCTACAATCAGCCCCAGCATTTT. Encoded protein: CATSEEGYNQPQHF.

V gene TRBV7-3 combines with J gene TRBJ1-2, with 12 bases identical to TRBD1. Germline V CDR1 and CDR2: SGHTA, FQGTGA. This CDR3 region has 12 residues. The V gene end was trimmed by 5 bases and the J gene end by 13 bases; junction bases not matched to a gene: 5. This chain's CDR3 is CASSPGQGAFTF. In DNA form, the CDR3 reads TGTGCCAGCAGCCCGGGACAGGGGGCGTTCACCTTC.

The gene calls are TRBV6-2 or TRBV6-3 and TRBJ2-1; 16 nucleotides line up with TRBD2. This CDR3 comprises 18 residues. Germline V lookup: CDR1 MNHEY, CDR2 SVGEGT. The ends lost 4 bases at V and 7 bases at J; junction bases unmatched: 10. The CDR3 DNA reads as TGTGCCAGCAGTTCCGGGACTAGCGGGAGGGCCAGAAGGAATGAGCAGTTCTTC. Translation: CASSSGTSGRARRNEQFF.

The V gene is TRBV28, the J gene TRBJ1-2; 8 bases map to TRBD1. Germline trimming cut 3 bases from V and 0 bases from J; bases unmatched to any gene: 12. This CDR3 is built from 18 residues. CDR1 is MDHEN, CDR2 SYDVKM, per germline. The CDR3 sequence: CASSFAPTWTGTNYGYTF. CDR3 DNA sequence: TGTGCCAGCAGTTTCGCCCCGACCTGGACAGGGACTAACTATGGCTACACCTTC.

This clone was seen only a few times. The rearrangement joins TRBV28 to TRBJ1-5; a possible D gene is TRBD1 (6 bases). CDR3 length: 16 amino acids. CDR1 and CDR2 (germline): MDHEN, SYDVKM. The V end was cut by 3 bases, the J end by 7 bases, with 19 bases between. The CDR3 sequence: CASSLGQNGEGQPQHF. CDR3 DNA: TGTGCCAGCAGTTTGGGACAAAACGGCGAGGGACAGCCCCAGCATTTT. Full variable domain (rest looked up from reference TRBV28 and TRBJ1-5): DVKVTQSSRYLVKRTGEKVFLECVQDMDHENMFWYRQDPGLGLRLIYFSYDVKMKEKGDIPEGYSVSREKKERFSLILESASTNQTSMYLCASSLGQNGEGQPQHFGDGTRLSIL.

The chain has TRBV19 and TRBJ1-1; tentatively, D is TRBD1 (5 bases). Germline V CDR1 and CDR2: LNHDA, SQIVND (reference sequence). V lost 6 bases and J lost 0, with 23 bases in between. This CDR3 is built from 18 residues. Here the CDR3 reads CASSPLAGTDRMNTEAFF. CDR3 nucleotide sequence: TGTGCCAGTAGCCCCCTGGCGGGGACGGATCGTATGAACACTGAAGCTTTCTTT.